The clone carrying this TCR beta chain was observed a single time. Source study methods: The assay estimated nucleated cells by amplifying reference gene primers. Data came from immunoSEQ multiplex PCR; TCRdb stores just in-frame clones and leaves some out. V and J calls and clone size follow that table, whereas D and trimming were derived from the DNA. Found here are some 350,000 clones, 90% of them singletons; the top ten hold 6.5%. The sample belongs to a study of blood T cell repertoires in COVID-19. Study at large: Acute and convalescent COVID-19 samples came from the United States, Italy and Spain. In each case, the material was cDNA or gDNA derived from T cells, B-cell-depleted T cells, or PBMCs.

V shed 0 bases and J shed 5 bases, with 7 bases lying between them. Germline V gene lookup returns CDR1 LGHNA and CDR2 YSLEER. The CDR3 is 13 amino acids. The sequencing input was peripheral blood. The source of this sequence is a man in his late teens or twenties with active or convalescent COVID-19. The V and J genes are TRBV4-3 and TRBJ1-2; D is perhaps TRBD1 (5 bases). As DNA, the CDR3 is TGCGCCAGCAGCCAAGAAAGGGGATATGGCTACACCTTC. This translates into CASSQERGYGYTF.